This TCR beta chain appears in the sequencing data of a study of metastatic and nonmetastatic thyroid tumors. This CDR3 is built from 17 residues. The V gene end was trimmed by 1 base and the J gene end by 2 bases; junction bases not matched to a gene: 8. Germline V gives CDR1 SGHRS, CDR2 YFSETQ. Every patient was untreated before thyroid surgery. MiXCR re-clonotyped the PCR reads for TCRdb. The repertoire includes over 20,000 clones, more than 10% of them detected once, and about 6% sits in the top ten. This clone was recorded at least ten times. The receptor was derived from a male donor with papillary thyroid cancer or a benign thyroid nodule (not recorded which). Some clones in this sample may be carry-over from other donors' samples. The V and J genes are TRBV5-1 and TRBJ2-5; 10 bases align to TRBD2. The sequenced sample was blood. CDR3 nucleotide sequence: TGCGCCAGCAGCTTGCGTGTAACTAGCGGGACACAAGAGACCCAGTACTTC. As protein: CASSLRVTSGTQETQYF.